This TCR beta chain was sequenced for a study of human T cells and chemical hapten exposure. A few counts support this clonotype. Individual cDNA molecules in this library carried unique molecular identifiers. Using its own MiXCR run on the RACE reads, TCRdb lists one record per CDR3 protein. The data contain roughly 100,000 distinct CDR3 sequences, more than 10% of them seen just once; the ten biggest clones take up 1.6%. The V end lost 5 bases, the J end lost 0 bases, and 16 bases lay between the germline ends. From germline, CDR1 is MGHDK and CDR2 SYGVNS. The CDR3 runs 17 residues. The time point is: pre-sensitization, week 0. Treatment specified: therapeutic diphenylcyclopropenone sensitization with weekly scalp DPC. Phlebotomy was performed prior to application of every patch test.

The rearrangement uses TRBV25-1 and TRBJ1-4, with D perhaps TRBD1 (5 bases). This material consisted of whole blood, taken in connection with sensitization to the hapten diphenylcyclopropenone (DPC). The receptor was isolated from a woman in her forties or fifties with alopecia areata. Some clones in this sample may be carry-over from other donors' samples. As DNA, the CDR3 is TGTGCCAGCAGTATCAACCGGGACGGTGCAACTAATGAAAAACTGTTTTTT. Translation gives CASSINRDGATNEKLFF.